A selection of T cell receptor beta chains follows, all from one sample in a study of T cell responses to AZD1222 COVID-19 vaccine. Sequencing used immunoSEQ multiplex PCR; TCRdb keeps in-frame clones, though not all of them. The repertoire holds roughly 54,000 clones, with around 92% as singletons. The sequences come from peripheral blood, collected 28 days after the second AZD1222 dose. These receptors were collected from an adult who received the AZD1222 COVID-19 vaccine. Each CDR3 is given without its conserved first and last residue.

V | CDR3
TRBV5-1 | ASSLVAGDYYEQY
TRBV3-1/TRBV3-2 | ASSHRDRGFAELF
TRBV6-5 | ASSPRTSGTDTQY
TRBV5-6 | ASSLTGNTGELF
TRBV2 | ASSRPTGGSQPQH
TRBV7-9 | ASSPGLAGVYPYNEQF
TRBV18 | ASSRSGTGTSGSSYEQY
TRBV9 | ASSARTLGYGYT
TRBV5-1 | ASSFRTANNEQF
TRBV28 | ASIVVGGGNNEQF
TRBV5-4 | ASSPPGAASYNEQF
TRBV3-1/TRBV3-2 | ASSQRASIYNEQF
TRBV5-4 | ASSLDGQTYNEQF
TRBV4-2 | ASSQDRQAGGGDTQY
TRBV7-3 | ASSKTGQGANKETQY
TRBV7-8 | ASSLLAGGETQY
TRBV5-5 | ASSRYADPYEQY